The 24 T cell receptor beta chains in this list originate from one sample, sequenced in a study of OX40 agonist ivuxolimab in advanced cancers. Libraries were prepared by immunoSEQ multiplex PCR; TCRdb keeps only in-frame clonotypes and omits some of them. The sample holds tens of thousands of clones, 65% to 85% seen once. The sequencing here drew on CD4+ or CD8+ T cells sorted from blood, taken in a trial of the OX40 agonist ivuxolimab. Every receptor here comes from an adult with an advanced solid tumor such as melanoma, head and neck, liver or kidney cancer.

This clone came up once. The J gene is TRBJ2-3, the V gene TRBV6-5; the D gene is possibly TRBD1 (5 bases). CDR1 and CDR2 (germline): MNHEY, SVGAGI. The CDR3 is made up of 13 amino acids. Deletions cut 10 bases from V and 1 base from J, with 12 bases between. The chain's CDR3 is CATLSQGTDTQYF. CDR3 DNA sequence: TGTGCCACCTTGTCACAGGGCACAGATACGCAGTATTTT.

The rearrangement uses TRBV2 and TRBJ1-5; 7 nucleotides line up with TRBD1. The ends lost 10 bases at V and 5 bases at J; junction bases unmatched: 8. Germline loops: CDR1 SNHLY, CDR2 FYNNEI. This CDR3 contains 13 residues. Here the CDR3 DNA reads TGTGCCACCTCGAGGGACAGATATCAGCCCCAGCATTTT. This codes for CATSRDRYQPQHF.

CDR3 in DNA: TGTGCCAGCAGTTGGGCAAGCCAAGGCAATCAGCCCCAGCATTTT. The encoded protein is CASSWASQGNQPQHF. V is TRBV27 and J is TRBJ1-5; D is unclear. The length of the CDR3 is 15 residues. The V gene's germline CDR1 is MNHEY and CDR2 SMNVEV (reference sequence). Trimming stripped 4 bases from V and 2 bases from J, with 12 bases between.

The chain carries TRBV7-8 and TRBJ1-5; the match to TRBD1 covers 8 bases. The CDR3 runs to 15 residues. Trimming cost V 1 base and J 4 bases; bases outside gene matches: 3. Germline V gives CDR1 SGHVS, CDR2 FQNEAQ. This chain's CDR3 is CASSLGQGINQPQHF. DNA for the CDR3: TGTGCCAGCAGCTTAGGACAGGGGATTAATCAGCCCCAGCATTTT.

The chain links TRBV5-4 to TRBJ2-7; 12 positions match TRBD2. After removal of 5 bases from V and 7 bases from J, the junction contained 4 bases not matched to a gene. Germline CDR1 SGHNT, CDR2 YYREEE (reference sequence). The CDR3 sequence is 13 residues long. This chain's CDR3 is CASREGLAGEQYF. CDR3 coding DNA: TGTGCCAGCAGGGAAGGACTAGCGGGGGAGCAGTACTTC. Complete variable domain (other parts from reference TRBV5-4 and TRBJ2-7): ETGVTQSPTHLIKTRGQQVTLRCSSQSGHNTVSWYQQALGQGPQFIFQYYREEENGRGNFPPRFSGLQFPNYSSELNVNALELDDSALYLCASREGLAGEQYFGPGTRLTVT.

The rearrangement joins TRBV5-1 to TRBJ2-7; 10 bases line up with TRBD1. The germline CDR1 and CDR2 sequences are SGHRS and YFSETQ. There are 15 residues in the CDR3. V was pared by 5 bases and J by 5 bases, with 10 bases of the junction left unmatched. The CDR3 region has the DNA TGCGCCAGCAGAATGGGACAGGGGAAGTCCAACGAGCAGTACTTC. The encoded protein is CASRMGQGKSNEQYF.

The CDR3 here is CASSPTGGRGYGYTF. As DNA, the CDR3 is TGTGCCAGCAGCCCGACAGGGGGCAGAGGCTATGGCTACACCTTC. The V and J genes are TRBV7-9 and TRBJ1-2, with 10 nucleotides matching TRBD1. Per the germline V gene, CDR1 is SEHNR and CDR2 is FQNEAQ (reference sequence). V was clipped by 5 bases and J by 4 bases; unmatched bases: 7. The CDR3 loop spans 15 amino acids.

DNA for the CDR3: TGTGCCAGCAGCCGAGAGACTAGTTCGCAGACCCAGTACTTC. This translates into CASSRETSSQTQYF. The chain employs TRBV7-2 and TRBJ2-5; D may be TRBD2 (6 bases). Germline assignment: CDR1 SGHTA and CDR2 FQGNSA. V lost 5 bases and J 6 bases, leaving 16 bases between the germline ends. This CDR3 comprises 14 residues.

V and J are TRBV7-8 and TRBJ1-4, with D uncertain. V was trimmed by 1 base and J by 0 bases, leaving 6 bases between them. CDR1 is SGHVS and CDR2 is FQNEAQ in the germline V gene. The CDR3 length is 15 residues. This CDR3 is CASSLGGTTNEKLFF. Written as DNA, the CDR3 is TGTGCCAGCAGCTTAGGCGGCACAACTAATGAAAAACTGTTTTTT.

The V and J genes are TRBV2 and TRBJ2-3, with 7 bases fitting TRBD2. Germline CDR1 and CDR2: SNHLY and FYNNEI. Unmatched junction bases numbered 5, after V lost 4 bases and J lost 1 base. This CDR3 spans 15 amino acids. The CDR3: CASSVTSVGTDTQYF. As DNA, the CDR3 is TGTGCCAGCAGTGTTACTAGCGTGGGCACAGATACGCAGTATTTT.

This chain links TRBV6-5 with TRBJ2-2, with 7 bases identical to TRBD2. Unmatched junction bases numbered 6, after V lost 2 bases and J lost 6 bases. This CDR3 has 15 residues. The germline V gene encodes CDR1 MNHEY and CDR2 SVGAGI. Here the CDR3 DNA reads TGTGCCAGCAGTTACCAAAGCGGGATAGCCGGGGAGCTGTTTTTT. Translated, it gives CASSYQSGIAGELFF.

The CDR3 DNA reads TGTGCCAGCAGCTTATTAGCGGGAGGGCCACACGAGCAGTACTTC. This translates into CASSLLAGGPHEQYF. The genes are TRBV11-2 and TRBJ2-7; TRBD2 matches 11 bases. CDR1 and CDR2 from the germline V gene are SGHAT and FQNNGV. CDR3 size: 15 residues. V was pared by 2 bases and J by 5 bases, with 5 bases of the junction left unmatched.

The sample holds one count of this clone. The chain has TRBV27 and TRBJ1-6, with D perhaps matching TRBD1 (6 bases). CDR1 and CDR2 (germline): MNHEY, SMNVEV (reference sequence). V gave up 5 bases and J gave up 8 bases, with 16 bases separating them. The length of the CDR3 is 15 residues. Written as DNA, the CDR3 is TGTGCCAGCAGTCGGACACAGGGAGCCCATTCACCCCTCCACTTT. Encoded protein: CASSRTQGAHSPLHF.

The V and J genes are TRBV19 and TRBJ1-2; D gene uncertain. CDR3 length equals 13 residues. Trimming removed 1 base from V and 8 bases from J, with 11 bases in between. Per the germline V gene, CDR1 is LNHDA and CDR2 is SQIVND (reference sequence). The CDR3 DNA follows: TGTGCCAGTAGTATAGGGGGTCCCTACGGCTACACCTTC. Translating gives CASSIGGPYGYTF. The full variable domain, with the rest looked up from reference TRBV19 and TRBJ1-2, is DGGITQSPKYLFRKEGQNVTLSCEQNLNHDAMYWYRQDPGQGLRLIYYSQIVNDFQKGDIAEGYSVSREKKESFPLTVTSAQKNPTAFYLCASSIGGPYGYTFGSGTRLTVV.

The CDR3 is CASRFGGYEQYF. The CDR3, as DNA: TGTGCCAGCAGGTTTGGAGGCTACGAGCAGTACTTC. The chain combines TRBV2 with TRBJ2-7, with D possibly TRBD2 on 5 matching bases. There are 12 residues in the CDR3. The V end was cut by 6 bases, the J end by 3 bases, with 9 bases between. The V gene's germline CDR1 is SNHLY and CDR2 FYNNEI.

The chain recombines TRBV28 with TRBJ1-4; no clear D gene. CDR1 and CDR2 from the germline V gene are MDHEN and SYDVKM. The V end lost 7 bases, the J end lost 8 bases, and 17 bases lay between the germline ends. The CDR3 spans 14 residues. CDR3 sequence reads: CASTQLGRWEKLFF. In nucleotides, the CDR3 is TGTGCCAGCACCCAATTGGGTCGGTGGGAAAAACTGTTTTTT. Full variable domain (rest looked up from reference TRBV28 and TRBJ1-4): DVKVTQSSRYLVKRTGEKVFLECVQDMDHENMFWYRQDPGLGLRLIYFSYDVKMKEKGDIPEGYSVSREKKERFSLILESASTNQTSMYLCASTQLGRWEKLFFGSGTQLSVL.

V usage is TRBV28 and J usage is TRBJ1-5; D possibly corresponds to TRBD1 (6 bases). Germline CDR1 MDHEN, CDR2 SYDVKM. The CDR3 extends over 16 amino acids. Trimming removed 1 base from V and 3 bases from J, with 13 bases in between. CDR3 in amino acids: CASSLYSRGPNQPQHF. As DNA, the CDR3 is TGTGCCAGCAGTTTATATTCCCGGGGGCCCAATCAGCCCCAGCATTTT.

There are a few counts of this clone. This chain links TRBV10-3 with TRBJ1-2, with no clear D. V shed 3 bases and J shed 4 bases, with 6 bases lying between them. The CDR3 sequence is 12 residues long. Germline CDR1 ENHRY, CDR2 SYGVKD. The CDR3 coding sequence is TGTGCCATCAGTGATGTAGCCTATGGCTACACCTTC. The encoded protein is CAISDVAYGYTF.

This rearrangement joins TRBV5-1 to TRBJ2-5; possible D gene TRBD1, 5 bases. This CDR3 has 17 residues. Germline assignment: CDR1 SGHRS and CDR2 YFSETQ. V dropped 1 base and J dropped 1 base, with 17 bases sitting between them. The CDR3 here is CASSLTFQGYSQETQYF. The CDR3 bases are TGCGCCAGCAGCTTGACGTTCCAGGGATATAGCCAAGAGACCCAGTACTTC.

The V and J genes are TRBV5-1 and TRBJ2-1; 10 nucleotides match TRBD2. The CDR3 covers 15 residues. V lost 0 bases and J lost 10; bases outside the gene matches: 7. Germline-derived CDR1 and CDR2 are SGHRS and YFSETQ. The CDR3 nucleotides read TGCGCCAGCAGCTTGGTTCCTAGCGGGGGATCGGAGCAGTTCTTC. This sequence encodes CASSLVPSGGSEQFF.

This clone was seen a few times. Other nucleotide sequences from this sample produce the same CDR3. The chain couples TRBV6-5 to TRBJ1-5; a weak D match, TRBD1 (5 bases). Germline V gives CDR1 MNHEY, CDR2 SVGAGI. The CDR3 extends over 13 amino acids. Trimming pared 6 bases from V and 1 base from J, leaving 7 bases between. In nucleotides, the CDR3 is TGTGCCAGCAGGCGGGACAGCAATCAGCCCCAGCATTTT. Translation: CASRRDSNQPQHF.

In this sample, this clone turned up a few times. The rearrangement uses TRBV29-1 and TRBJ1-1; D unclear. Per the germline V gene, CDR1 is SQVTM and CDR2 is ANQGSEA. The CDR3 sequence is 10 residues long. Trimming pared 3 bases from V and 6 bases from J, leaving 5 bases between. CDR3 in DNA: TGCAGCGTTGAGAGGTCTGAAGCTTTCTTT. Protein: CSVERSEAFF.

The V call is TRBV5-8, the J call TRBJ1-2, with a weak D call TRBD1 (5 bases). The CDR3 loop spans 16 amino acids. Looked up from germline, CDR1 is SGHTS and CDR2 is YDEGEE. With 4 bases removed from V and 4 bases from J, the gap between germline ends came to 20 bases. The CDR3 nucleotides read TGTGCCAGCAGCCCAGGGACGGCCTCTCGTCCCTATGGCTACACCTTC. This gives the protein CASSPGTASRPYGYTF.

V is TRBV6-5 and J is TRBJ2-5; TRBD2 agrees at 7 bases. CDR3 length: 14 residues. CDR1 and CDR2 from the germline V gene are MNHEY and SVGAGI. The ends lost 5 bases at V and 5 bases at J; junction bases unmatched: 8. CDR3 in DNA: TGTGCCAGCAGTCGCAAAGCGGGGTGGGAGACCCAGTACTTC. Translating gives CASSRKAGWETQYF.